Listed below are T cell receptor beta chains from one sample, sequenced in a study of OX40 agonist ivuxolimab in advanced cancers. Here immunoSEQ multiplex PCR was the method, and the copy in TCRdb shows in-frame clones only, minus some. The sample lists around 150,000 clones, roughly 91% occurring once. The material was CD4+ or CD8+ T cells sorted from blood, obtained in a trial of the OX40 agonist ivuxolimab. The receptors stem from an adult with an advanced solid tumor such as melanoma, head and neck, liver or kidney cancer. CDR3s include the opening cysteine and the closing phenylalanine or tryptophan. D genes are given only for firm matches. A clone size is listed for some rows: how often the clone was seen (once, few, many), or a class if it is expanded.

>.|TRBV2|.|TRBJ1-2
TGTGCCAGCAGGCTTGACGGCAACTATGGCTACACCTTC
CASRLDGNYGYTF
>.|TRBV28|.|TRBJ1-3
TGTGCCAGCAGCCGCCGACATTTCTCTGGAAACACCATATATTTT
CASSRRHFSGNTIYF
>.|TRBV19|.|TRBJ1-1
TGTGCCAGTATCCACGCGGGGGGGTCTGGAAGGGCGAACACTGAAGCTTTCTTT
CASIHAGGSGRANTEAFF
>TRBD2|TRBV7-9|.|TRBJ2-2
TGTGCCAGCAGCCCGGGACTAGCGGGAGCAGGGGCCGGGGAGCTGTTTTTT
CASSPGLAGAGAGELFF
>.|TRBV7-9|.|TRBJ1-5
TGTGCCAGCACCCGGGACGGGAATCAGCCCCAGCATTTT
CASTRDGNQPQHF
>TRBD1|TRBV5-1|.|TRBJ1-6
TGCGCCAGCTCCAGGACAGGGGATAATTCACCCCTCCACTTT
CASSRTGDNSPLHF
>.|TRBV9|.|TRBJ2-7
TGTGCCAGCAGCACTCGGCCGGGGACCTACGAGCAGTACTTC
CASSTRPGTYEQYF
>TRBD1|TRBV2|.|TRBJ2-2
TGTGCCAGCACCGAAGCGTCCGGGACAGCAAACACCGGGGAGCTGTTTTTT
CASTEASGTANTGELFF
>TRBD1|TRBV10-3|.|TRBJ1-6
TGTGCCATCACCCGCAATCACGGGACAGGGGGCAAATCACCCCTCCACTTT
CAITRNHGTGGKSPLHF
>TRBD2|TRBV28|.|TRBJ2-1
TGTGCCAGCAGAATGACGGGGGGAGGCAATGAGCAGTTCTTC
CASRMTGGGNEQFF
>.|TRBV28|.|TRBJ1-1
TGTGCGGCCACACTCGGGAACACTGAAGCTTTCTTT
CAATLGNTEAFF
>TRBD1|TRBV6-4|.|TRBJ2-7
TGTGCCAGCAGAAGCCCCCTAACATTGTGGGGACAGCCCCACGAGCAGTACTTC
CASRSPLTLWGQPHEQYF
>.|TRBV7-9|.|TRBJ2-7
TGTGCCAGCAGCTCCGGAATTACCAGCTACGAGCAGTACTTC
CASSSGITSYEQYF
>.|TRBV9|.|TRBJ1-2
TGTGCCAGCAGCTCCGGGGGGGTCTATGGCTACACCTTC
CASSSGGVYGYTF
>.|TRBV30|.|TRBJ2-7
TGTGCCTGGAGTTCTCGGGTCGAGCAGTACTTC
CAWSSRVEQYF
>.|TRBV5-1|.|TRBJ2-5
.
CASSFLWGSQETQYF
>.|TRBV28|.|TRBJ2-7
TGTGCCAGCAGTTTCAGACTTAGATCCTACGAGCAGTACTTC
CASSFRLRSYEQYF
>.|TRBV11-2|few|TRBJ1-5
TGTGCCAGCAGCTTAGATGTTTTGAGAAGTAGCAATCAGCCCCAGCATTTT
CASSLDVLRSSNQPQHF
>.|TRBV5-3|.|TRBJ2-4
TGTGCCAGAAGCTTGTTCTTGGTCAGCGGCCCTTCAACTAGCATTCAGTACTTC
CARSLFLVSGPSTSIQYF
>.|TRBV6-1|.|TRBJ1-6
TGTGCCAGCAGTGAAGACTACGGGGATTCACCCCTCCACTTT
CASSEDYGDSPLHF
>.|TRBV28|.|TRBJ2-7
TGTGCCACCAACAACCCAGGGAGCTCCTACGAGCAGTACTTC
CATNNPGSSYEQYF
>.|TRBV5-1|.|TRBJ2-2
TGCGCCAGCAGCTTGGCTAGTAGGACCGGGGAGCTGTTTTTT
CASSLASRTGELFF
>.|TRBV28|.|TRBJ1-5
TGTGCCAGCAGTCCCGTCGGAGGGGGTAGGGATCAGCCCCAGCATTTT
CASSPVGGGRDQPQHF
>.|TRBV7-9|.|TRBJ2-4
TGTGCCAGCAGCCCGGGGACAATGACCTTGAATCAGTACTTC
CASSPGTMTLNQYF
>.|TRBV7-2|.|TRBJ2-1
TGTGCCAGCAGCCCGCGGTTGAATGAGCAGTTCTTC
CASSPRLNEQFF
>TRBD2|TRBV7-2|.|TRBJ2-7
TGTGCCAGCAGTTCCACCGTTAGCGGGGGGGAGGCCCACGAGCAGTACTTC
CASSSTVSGGEAHEQYF
>.|TRBV11-2|.|TRBJ2-3
TGTGCCGAAGGATGGTCCCCTGGAGATACGCAGTATTTT
CAEGWSPGDTQYF
>TRBD1|TRBV7-2|.|TRBJ1-1
TGTGCCAGCAGCTTCATATCAGGGGGCACTGAAGCTTTCTTT
CASSFISGGTEAFF
>TRBD1|TRBV19|.|TRBJ1-4
TGTGCCAGTAGTACCCTTCCCTACAGGGGGATCGAAAAACTGTTTTTT
CASSTLPYRGIEKLFF
>TRBD2|TRBV18|.|TRBJ2-5
TGTGCCAGCTCACCCGCGGCGGGAGGCGGTCAAGAGACCCAGTACTTC
CASSPAAGGGQETQYF
>TRBD1|TRBV2|.|TRBJ1-3
TGTGCCAGCAGTGTCCAGGGGGGGTCTGGAAACACCATATATTTT
CASSVQGGSGNTIYF
>.|TRBV29-1|.|TRBJ2-1
TGCAGCGTTGAAGATCTTTTTAAGAAGGGACGACTGAGGGATGAGCAGTTCTTC
CSVEDLFKKGRLRDEQFF
>.|TRBV19|.|TRBJ2-7
TGTGCCAGTAGTATAGTTGGACTCTCCTACGAGCAGTACTTC
CASSIVGLSYEQYF
>.|TRBV7-2|.|TRBJ1-2
TGTGCCAGCAGCTTAGTCTTTCAGGGTTCTGGCTACACCTTC
CASSLVFQGSGYTF
>.|TRBV7-2|.|TRBJ2-3
TGTGCCAGCAGCTTGGGCGGGATAGAGGGAGCAGATACGCAGTATTTT
CASSLGGIEGADTQYF
>.|TRBV6-5|.|TRBJ1-1
TGTGCCAGCACTCCCACGGCGGGGGGGCCCAAAAAAGCTTTCTTT
CASTPTAGGPKKAFF
>.|TRBV30|.|TRBJ1-4
TGTGCCTGCTCCGGACAGATAAATGAAAAACTGTTTTTT
CACSGQINEKLFF
>TRBD1|TRBV7-2|.|TRBJ1-2
TGTGCCAGCAGCTCGCCGGACAGGGGATCCTATGGCTACACCTTC
CASSSPDRGSYGYTF
>TRBD2|TRBV4-2|.|TRBJ2-1
TGTGCCAGCAGCCAAGGACTAGCGGGGTTCAATGAGCAGTTCTTC
CASSQGLAGFNEQFF
>.|TRBV11-2|.|TRBJ1-1
TGTGCCAGCAGCTTTTTGGGGGACTCAGCTTTCTTT
CASSFLGDSAFF
>.|TRBV28|.|TRBJ2-1
TGTGCCAGCAGTTTACGGGTTGCTGAGCAGTTCTTC
CASSLRVAEQFF
>.|TRBV5-1|.|TRBJ1-4
TGCGCCAGCAGCCCTCAGTCCACAACTAATGAAAAACTGTTTTTT
CASSPQSTTNEKLFF
>.|TRBV7-2|.|TRBJ2-7
TGTGCCAGCAGCCGTGATTCGAGAGGGCGCGAGCAGTACTTC
CASSRDSRGREQYF
>TRBD1|TRBV7-3|.|TRBJ2-7
TGTGCCAGCAGCTTATACCGGGACAGTACCTACGAGCAGTACTTC
CASSLYRDSTYEQYF
>.|TRBV4-1|.|TRBJ2-3
TGCGCCAGCAGCCAACTGGGTGAGGGCCGGGTCACAGATACGCAGTATTTT
CASSQLGEGRVTDTQYF
>TRBD1|TRBV2|.|TRBJ2-7
TGTGCCAGCAGGGGGACAGGGTACGACGAGCAGTACTTC
CASRGTGYDEQYF
>.|TRBV18|.|TRBJ1-2
TGTGCCAGCTCACCAGAAAGGTTGTATGGCTACACCTTC
CASSPERLYGYTF
>TRBD2|TRBV6-6|.|TRBJ2-1
TGTGCCAGCAAAGAAGCGGGAAGCTCCTACAATGAGCAGTTCTTC
CASKEAGSSYNEQFF
>TRBD1|TRBV7-2|.|TRBJ1-1
TGTGCCAGCAGCTCCAGGGGGGGCTACACTGAAGCTTTCTTT
CASSSRGGYTEAFF
>.|TRBV10-3|.|TRBJ2-3
TGTGCCATCAGTACCGGACAAATCACAGATACGCAGTATTTT
CAISTGQITDTQYF
>.|TRBV19|.|TRBJ1-6
TGTGCCAGTAGTATGGGCGGGAGCTCCTATAATTCACCCCTCCACTTT
CASSMGGSSYNSPLHF
>.|TRBV7-2|.|TRBJ2-3
TGTGCCAGCAGCCGTAAGGGGGGTTGGGTTACAGATACGCAGTATTTT
CASSRKGGWVTDTQYF
>.|TRBV9|once|TRBJ1-2
TGTGCCAGCAGCGTCGGGGGACGCTATGGCTACACCTTC
CASSVGGRYGYTF
>TRBD1|TRBV6-5|.|TRBJ1-5
TGTGCCAGCACACTACAGGGGCGCGATCAGCCCCAGCATTTT
CASTLQGRDQPQHF
>TRBD2|TRBV4-3|.|TRBJ2-1
TGCGCCAGCAGCCAAGATCGGGGGACTAGCGCCCGGGATGAGCAGTTCTTC
CASSQDRGTSARDEQFF
>.|TRBV30|.|TRBJ1-6
TGTGCCTGGAGCTTCAGGGACAATTCACCCCTCCACTTT
CAWSFRDNSPLHF
>.|TRBV6-5|.|TRBJ2-7
TGTGCCAGCAGTTCCACATACGAGCAGTACTTC
CASSSTYEQYF
>.|TRBV7-2|.|TRBJ2-7
TGTGCCAGCAGCTTAGGGGGCGGAGCAGCCTACGAGCAGTACTTC
CASSLGGGAAYEQYF
>.|TRBV29-1|.|TRBJ1-2
TGCAGCGTTAGAGAGACCTATGGCTACACCTTC
CSVRETYGYTF
>.|TRBV19|.|TRBJ1-2
TGTGCCAGTAGTATAGCAAATCCGACTGCAGGGAGTTATGGCTACACCTTC
CASSIANPTAGSYGYTF